This is a list of T cell receptor beta chains from one sample in a study of cytomegalovirus exposure and HLA in healthy donors. The table came from immunoSEQ multiplex PCR; TCRdb's copy has only in-frame clones and leaves some out. The sample includes fewer than 150,000 clones, around 77% of them seen just once. The specimen was PBMCs. These receptors originate from a human donor in good health. Both conserved end residues are part of each CDR3. Fields, in order: V gene, clone size, D gene, J gene, CDR3 DNA, CDR3 protein. D genes are given only for firm matches. Size values are once, few and many counts, or a class for expanded clones, and some rows have none.

TRBV28	once	TRBD1	TRBJ2-5	TGTGCCAGCAGCACAGGGGGCGCGGGAGAGACCCAGTACTTC	CASSTGGAGETQYF
TRBV27	-	TRBD2	TRBJ2-2	TGTGCCAGCAGTACCGGACTAGCGGGAGGCACCGGGGAGCTGTTTTTT	CASSTGLAGGTGELFF
TRBV19	-	-	TRBJ2-6	TGTGCCAGTAGTATAGTTCCCAGGGGATCCGGGGCCAACGTCCTGACTTTC	CASSIVPRGSGANVLTF
TRBV5-4	-	TRBD2	TRBJ2-3	TGTGCCAGCAGCTTGGTGACTAGCGGGACTACAGATACGCAGTATTTT	CASSLVTSGTTDTQYF
TRBV19	-	TRBD1	TRBJ2-1	TGTGCCAGTAGCCAGACGGGGACAGGGACGGATGAGCAGTTCTTC	CASSQTGTGTDEQFF
TRBV7-3	-	-	TRBJ2-1	TGTGCCAGCAGCTATGGGCCCGGGAGTGGCAATGAGCAGTTCTTC	CASSYGPGSGNEQFF
TRBV15	-	-	TRBJ2-4	TGTGCCACCAGCTTTGATGTGACAGGAGCTAAACTAGCCAAAAACATTCAGTACTTC	CATSFDVTGAKLAKNIQYF
TRBV15	-	TRBD2	TRBJ2-1	TGTGCCACCAGCAGCCCGAGGGAGGGAAGCTCCTACAATGAGCAGTTCTTC	CATSSPREGSSYNEQFF
TRBV4-1	-	-	TRBJ2-5	TGCGCCAGCAGTCAGGGACTCTCAGAGACCCAGTACTTC	CASSQGLSETQYF
TRBV9	-	TRBD2	TRBJ2-1	TGTGCCAGCAGCGTAACCGGGAGGGCCTCTTACAATGAGCAGTTCTTC	CASSVTGRASYNEQFF
TRBV18	-	-	TRBJ2-2	TGTGCCAGCTCACCAAGTCAGTCGGTCGGAGGGACCGGGGAGCTGTTTTTT	CASSPSQSVGGTGELFF
TRBV28	-	TRBD1	TRBJ1-2	TGTGCCAGCAGTTCCCCGGCTTCTCCCGGGACAGGGAGAGCTAACTATGGCTACACCTTC	CASSSPASPGTGRANYGYTF
TRBV15	-	TRBD1	TRBJ1-1	TGTGCCACCAGCGCCCGGACAGGGCGAGTCGGGACTGAAGCTTTCTTT	CATSARTGRVGTEAFF
TRBV5-1	-	TRBD2	TRBJ2-1	TGCGCCAGCAGCGGGTCGACTAGCGGGAATGAGCAGTTCTTC	CASSGSTSGNEQFF
TRBV4-1	-	TRBD1	TRBJ2-7	TGCGCCAGCAGCCAAGCCTTGTGGGGACAGGGGGTGACCTTAGAAAACTACGAGCAGTACTTC	CASSQALWGQGVTLENYEQYF
TRBV11-2	-	TRBD2	TRBJ2-3	TGTGCCAGCAGCTTAGAGGCGGGAGGCGGCACAGATACGCAGTATTTT	CASSLEAGGGTDTQYF
TRBV28	-	TRBD1	TRBJ2-7	TGTGCCAGCAGACTGGGGGTCGGGACAGGGTTGTACGAGCAGTACTTC	CASRLGVGTGLYEQYF
TRBV28	-	TRBD1	TRBJ1-2	TGTGCCAGCAGTCCCCACCCTCAGGGGGCGTACTATGGCTACACCTTC	CASSPHPQGAYYGYTF
TRBV7-9	-	TRBD1	TRBJ1-1	TGTGCCAGCAGCCCGGGACAGGGGGAGACTGAAGCTTTCTTT	CASSPGQGETEAFF
TRBV6-5	-	TRBD1	TRBJ1-2	TGTGCCAGCAGTTACTCGACTCCGACAGGGGACTATGGCTACACCTTC	CASSYSTPTGDYGYTF
TRBV27	-	-	TRBJ1-2	TGTGCCAGCAAGAGGGTGGGGGGTAACTATGGCTACACCTTC	CASKRVGGNYGYTF
TRBV2	-	-	TRBJ2-2	TGTGCCAGCAGTGAAGCGCTTACAGGGTGGAAAGAGCTGTTTTTT	CASSEALTGWKELFF
TRBV9	-	TRBD1	TRBJ2-2	TGTGCCAGCAGCCCTTTTACAGGGGGCGCGGGTGCCGGGGAGCTGTTTTTT	CASSPFTGGAGAGELFF
TRBV28	many	-	TRBJ2-6	TGTGCCAGCAGTTTAGGGAGCTCTGGGGCCAACGTCCTGACTTTC	CASSLGSSGANVLTF
TRBV29-1	-	TRBD1	TRBJ1-3	TGCAGCGTCGGGGACAGGGGCCAGACGGCTGGAAACACCATATATTTT	CSVGDRGQTAGNTIYF
TRBV19	-	-	TRBJ1-1	TGTGCCAGTAGTATTAGTTCGGGTAACACTGAAGCTTTCTTT	CASSISSGNTEAFF
TRBV2	-	-	TRBJ1-3	TGTGCCAGCAGTGCCGAGGCGGGGTCTGGAAACACCACATATTTT	CASSAEAGSGNTTYF
TRBV9	-	TRBD1	TRBJ2-1	TGTGCCAGACCCCGGGACAGGTACAATGAGCAGTTCTTC	CARPRDRYNEQFF
TRBV21-1	-	-	TRBJ2-7	TGTGCCAGCAGCAGTGTAACTAGCGGGGTTTACTCCTACGAGCAGTACTTC	CASSSVTSGVYSYEQYF
TRBV2	-	-	TRBJ1-5	TGTGCCAGCAGTGAAGCAGAGGGGGGGGTGGGTCAGCCCCAGCATTTT	CASSEAEGGVGQPQHF
TRBV25-1	-	TRBD1	TRBJ1-5	TGTGCCAGCAGTGAGGCAGGGGGCGGACAGCCCCAGCATTTT	CASSEAGGGQPQHF